Each of the 24 T cell receptor beta chains below was sequenced from the same sample in a study of blood T cell repertoires in COVID-19 (dated by TCRdb to 2020 to 2022). Libraries were built with the immunoSEQ multiplex PCR assay. TCRdb's version of the immuneACCESS table is confined to in-frame rearrangements and falls short of the full clone set. An unresolved V gene accounts for under half of the shortfall where checked; the remainder is of unknown origin. Counted in this sample were 200,000 to 250,000 clones; 75% to 85% of them appeared once. Roughly 8.2% of the sample lies in the top ten. The sample consisted of peripheral blood. These receptors were obtained from a woman over 75 with COVID-19, enrolled during active disease.

The gene calls are TRBV9 and TRBJ1-2; 11 bases line up with TRBD1. Germline CDR1 and CDR2: SGDLS and YYNGEE. With 4 bases clipped from V and 12 bases from J, the junction kept 11 bases outside the gene matches. The CDR3 sequence is 14 residues long. CDR3 sequence (DNA): TGTGCCAGCAGCCTCTCCCGGACAGGGGGCGCCGACACCTTC. This encodes CASSLSRTGGADTF.

The rearrangement uses TRBV7-9 and TRBJ1-4; D possibly corresponds to TRBD1 (5 bases). V was clipped by 5 bases and J by 8 bases, with 15 bases between them. This CDR3 spans 14 amino acids. Germline CDR1 is SEHNR and CDR2 is FQNEAQ (reference sequence). The CDR3 is CASSQKGGGEKLFF. The CDR3 DNA reads as TGTGCCAGCAGCCAGAAGGGTGGGGGGGAAAAACTGTTTTTT.

The rearrangement links TRBV28 to TRBJ1-2; the match to TRBD1 covers 9 bases. V shed 2 bases, J shed 5 bases, and the junction held 0 bases outside the gene matches. CDR1 MDHEN and CDR2 SYDVKM come from the germline V gene. CDR3 length: 13 amino acids. The DNA for the CDR3 is TGTGCCAGCAGTTTAGGGACAGGGTATGGCTACACCTTC. It yields the protein CASSLGTGYGYTF.

This chain connects TRBV11-2 to TRBJ2-7; 7 bases fit TRBD1. Germline-derived CDR1 and CDR2 are SGHAT and FQNNGV. The CDR3 totals 18 residues. Unmatched junction bases numbered 20, after V lost 5 bases and J lost 4 bases. CDR3 in amino acids: CASSVPSGRGPGGYEQYF. CDR3 DNA: TGTGCCAGCAGCGTTCCTTCGGGTCGGGGTCCAGGGGGTTACGAGCAGTACTTC. The entire variable domain, with the rest obtained from reference TRBV11-2 and TRBJ2-7, is as follows: EAGVAQSPRYKIIEKRQSVAFWCNPISGHATLYWYQQILGQGPKLLIQFQNNGVVDDSQLPKDRFSAERLKGVDSTLKIQPAKLEDSAVYLCASSVPSGRGPGGYEQYFGPGTRLTVT.

The chain couples TRBV11-2 to TRBJ1-2; TRBD1 aligns across 9 bases. Germline V gives CDR1 SGHAT, CDR2 FQNNGV. CDR3 size: 13 residues. V trimming: 6 bases; J trimming: 5 bases; junction bases outside the gene matches: 4. DNA for the CDR3: TGTGCCAGCAGGAGACAGGGGGTATATGGCTACACCTTC. This translates into CASRRQGVYGYTF.

The V and J genes are TRBV18 and TRBJ2-2, with unresolved D. There are 15 residues in the CDR3. V lost 2 bases and J 2 bases, leaving 9 bases between the germline ends. Germline V lookup: CDR1 KGHSH, CDR2 LQKENI. This CDR3 reads CASSPALTNTGELFF. As DNA, the CDR3 is TGTGCCAGCTCACCAGCGCTAACCAACACCGGGGAGCTGTTTTTT.

V is TRBV6-2 or TRBV6-3 and J is TRBJ1-1; 8 nucleotides align to TRBD1. This CDR3 is 18 amino acids long. Germline V gene data show CDR1 as MNHEY and CDR2 as SVGEGT. With V trimmed by 2 bases and J by 5 bases, 16 bases remained unmatched. CDR3 DNA: TGTGCCAGCAGTTACACCAGGGGGCAGCCCCCGAGGGGGACTGAAGCTTTCTTT. This gives the protein CASSYTRGQPPRGTEAFF.

V and J are TRBV2 and TRBJ2-1, with 7 nucleotides matching TRBD2. Germline CDR1 is SNHLY and CDR2 is FYNNEI. The CDR3 sequence is 16 residues long. V lost 11 bases, J lost 7 bases, and 20 bases stayed unmatched. The CDR3 loop reads CAATRLLGRATNEQFF. Here the CDR3 DNA reads TGTGCCGCCACGAGGCTCCTTGGGAGGGCCACGAATGAGCAGTTCTTC.

This rearrangement joins TRBV2 to TRBJ2-7, with D tentatively TRBD1 (5 bases). The length of the CDR3 is 18 residues. Deletions cut 0 bases from V and 0 bases from J, with 18 bases between. Germline V gives CDR1 SNHLY, CDR2 FYNNEI. CDR3 in amino acids: CASSEAPKGYRYSYEQYF. For the CDR3, the DNA is TGTGCCAGCAGTGAAGCGCCCAAGGGGTACCGTTACTCCTACGAGCAGTACTTC.

This clone was counted once. V gene TRBV5-1 combines with J gene TRBJ2-3, with D unclear. Deletions cut 2 bases from V and 3 bases from J, with 16 bases between. This CDR3 region has 16 residues. The germline gives CDR1 SGHRS, CDR2 YFSETQ. The CDR3 protein is CASSLSPATGTDTQYF. The DNA of the CDR3 is TGCGCCAGCAGCTTATCACCAGCTACCGGGACAGATACGCAGTATTTT. Complete variable domain (other parts from reference TRBV5-1 and TRBJ2-3): KAGVTQTPRYLIKTRGQQVTLSCSPISGHRSVSWYQQTPGQGLQFLFEYFSETQRNKGNFPGRFSGRQFSNSRSEMNVSTLELGDSALYLCASSLSPATGTDTQYFGPGTRLTVL.

The table lists this clone with a few counts. This chain links TRBV29-1 with TRBJ1-4; D perhaps matches TRBD1 (5 bases). Trimming pared 6 bases from V and 3 bases from J, leaving 14 bases between. Looked up from germline, CDR1 is SQVTM and CDR2 is ANQGSEA. The CDR3 contains 14 residues. The CDR3 DNA reads TGCAGCGTGCAACGGACACGACCTAATGAAAAACTGTTTTTT. Protein sequence: CSVQRTRPNEKLFF.

The V call is TRBV19, the J call TRBJ1-4; possibly TRBD1 for D (5 bases). Germline values: CDR1 LNHDA, CDR2 SQIVND (reference sequence). This CDR3 is 13 amino acids long. The V end lost 6 bases, the J end lost 16 bases, and 21 bases lay between the germline ends. For the CDR3, the DNA is TGTGCCAGTAGCCCGTTGGGGACCGGGACTAAGTTTTTT. Amino acid sequence: CASSPLGTGTKFF. The entire variable domain, with the rest obtained from reference TRBV19 and TRBJ1-4, is as follows: DGGITQSPKYLFRKEGQNVTLSCEQNLNHDAMYWYRQDPGQGLRLIYYSQIVNDFQKGDIAEGYSVSREKKESFPLTVTSAQKNPTAFYLCASSPLGTGTKFFGSGTQLSVL.

J is TRBJ1-2 and V is TRBV15; 7 bases are a match to TRBD1. Per germline, CDR1 LNHNV and CDR2 YYDKDF (reference sequence). This CDR3 has 13 amino acids. V dropped 4 bases and J dropped 5; count of bases not matched to a gene: 4. CDR3 in DNA: TGTGCCACCAGCACTGGACAGGCTTATGGCTACACCTTC. It encodes CATSTGQAYGYTF.

This chain links TRBV3-1 (or the pseudogene TRBV3-2) with TRBJ1-5; D remains unclear. Germline CDR1 LGHDT, CDR2 YNNKEL (reference sequence). V was cut by 5 bases and J by 7 bases, with 12 bases left in between. The CDR3 runs 13 residues. CDR3 DNA sequence: TGTGCCAGCAGCAGGGTAACGGGACAGCCCCAGCATTTT. Protein: CASSRVTGQPQHF.

The chain carries TRBV28 and TRBJ2-3; D is perhaps TRBD2 (6 bases). Per germline, CDR1 MDHEN and CDR2 SYDVKM. CDR3 length: 15 amino acids. Trimming shortened V by 3 bases and J by 7 bases, and 17 bases separated the two germline ends. CDR3 bases: TGTGCCAGCAGTTTCCGGACTACCGGGGGAAATACGCAGTATTTT. Translating gives CASSFRTTGGNTQYF.

The chain carries TRBV24-1 and TRBJ1-2; 8 bases align to TRBD1. CDR1 and CDR2 (germline): KGHDR, SFDVKD. With 7 bases clipped from V and 4 bases from J, the junction kept 1 base outside the gene matches. The CDR3 has 12 amino acids. The CDR3 spells CATSGQGYGYTF. The CDR3 DNA sequence: TGTGCCACCAGCGGACAGGGCTATGGCTACACCTTC.

The CDR3 DNA is TGTGCCAGTAGGGGCACAGGGGTCGGTGGCTACACCTTC. Amino acids: CASRGTGVGGYTF. This chain joins TRBV19 and TRBJ1-2; 7 bases are a match to TRBD1. Germline CDR1 reads LNHDA; CDR2 reads SQIVND (reference sequence). The CDR3 covers 13 residues. Trimming removed 6 bases from V and 7 bases from J; junction bases left unmatched: 8.

The chain links TRBV6-5 to TRBJ1-5; a weak D match, TRBD1 (5 bases). Trimming removed 10 bases at V and 0 bases at J, with 10 bases between. This CDR3 spans 13 amino acids. Germline V gene data show CDR1 as MNHEY and CDR2 as SVGAGI. As DNA, the CDR3 is TGTGCCACCGGACATACTAGCAATCAGCCCCAGCATTTT. Its protein product is CATGHTSNQPQHF.

This clone was found a few times. The rearrangement uses TRBV7-9 and TRBJ1-5; D not resolved. V lost 4 bases to trimming and J lost 6 bases, with 13 bases between them. This CDR3 contains 14 residues. Germline loops: CDR1 SEHNR, CDR2 FQNEAQ (reference sequence). CDR3 in DNA: TGTGCCAGCAGCTCTGACGGGGAGGGTCAGCCCCAGCATTTT. It codes for CASSSDGEGQPQHF.

The chain carries TRBV2 and TRBJ2-4; 11 nucleotides match TRBD2. V dropped 6 bases and J dropped 3; count of bases not matched to a gene: 13. CDR3 length: 18 residues. Germline V gives CDR1 SNHLY, CDR2 FYNNEI. The CDR3: CASRDLLAGGYFKNIQYF. The CDR3 DNA reads TGTGCCAGCAGAGACCTCCTAGCGGGGGGTTACTTCAAAAACATTCAGTACTTC.

This sequence joins TRBV6-5 and TRBJ2-1; 11 positions match TRBD2. The V gene's germline CDR1 is MNHEY and CDR2 SVGAGI. The V and J ends lost 0 bases and 7 bases, in that order; junction bases with no gene match: 5. CDR3 size: 16 residues. CDR3 sequence reads: CASSYSLAGGENEQFF. The CDR3 region has the DNA TGTGCCAGCAGTTACTCCCTAGCGGGAGGAGAAAATGAGCAGTTCTTC.

The CDR3 is CASSESRRGGFNEQFF. CDR3 nucleotide sequence: TGTGCCAGCAGTGAAAGTCGTAGGGGTGGATTCAATGAGCAGTTCTTC. The V call is TRBV25-1, the J call TRBJ2-1, with D tentatively TRBD1 (5 bases). The germline V and J ends were trimmed by 2 bases and 6 bases, with 17 bases remaining between them. Germline lookup yields CDR1 MGHDK and CDR2 SYGVNS. The CDR3 is 16 amino acids. The whole variable domain, remainder taken from reference TRBV25-1 and TRBJ2-1, is EADIYQTPRYLVIGTGKKITLECSQTMGHDKMYWYQQDPGMELHLIHYSYGVNSTEKGDLSSESTVSRIRTEHFPLTLESARPSHTSQYLCASSESRRGGFNEQFFGPGTRLTVL.

This clone was picked up one time. This chain joins TRBV3-1 (or the pseudogene TRBV3-2) and TRBJ2-5, with TRBD2 identical over 7 bases. From germline, CDR1 is LGHDT and CDR2 YNNKEL (reference sequence). V lost 4 bases and J lost 2; bases outside the gene matches: 10. The CDR3 sequence is 16 residues long. CDR3 sequence: CASSPQRLAAQETQYF. The CDR3 DNA reads as TGTGCCAGCAGCCCCCAACGACTAGCAGCTCAAGAGACCCAGTACTTC.

The V call is TRBV28, the J call TRBJ2-3, with TRBD1 matching 8 bases. Germline values: CDR1 MDHEN, CDR2 SYDVKM. CDR3 length: 13 residues. Germline trimming cut 6 bases from V and 7 bases from J; bases unmatched to any gene: 6. The CDR3 DNA sequence: TGTGCCAGCAGAGGACAGGGCGTACATACGCAGTATTTT. Protein: CASRGQGVHTQYF.